This TCR beta chain was recovered during a study of cytomegalovirus exposure and HLA in healthy donors. Broader study findings: According to the study, around 180 TCR beta chains were cytomegalovirus-associated. The CMV antigen specificity of a few CMV-associated chains was confirmed through in vitro analysis.

Germline V gives CDR1 SGHDT, CDR2 YYEEEE. The CDR3 runs to 13 residues. V lost 4 bases to trimming and J lost 5 bases; unmatched junction nucleotides: 5. The donors gave bone marrow, and they were healthy. With respect to this clone: The antigen is undetermined.

PCR amplification relied on 60 Vbeta primers (plus 13 Jbeta primers). Produced via immunoSEQ multiplex PCR; TCRdb's table is partial and in-frame only. The repertoire has over 150,000 clones, 75% to 85% of them found once; the top ten carry 6.5%. The sequence derives from a woman aged 45-59 years in good health and CMV-seropositive. The gene calls are TRBV5-6 and TRBJ1-2, with 7 bases matching TRBD1. Sequencing was performed on PBMCs. CDR3: CASSPKTGYGYTF. The DNA for the CDR3 is TGTGCCAGCAGCCCAAAGACAGGGTATGGCTACACCTTC.